The clone carrying this T cell receptor (beta chain) occurred a few times. The antigen is undetermined. This specimen belongs to a study of T cell repertoires in cytomegalovirus infection. Study background: Newly reported HLA-C-restricted and thoroughly characterized HLA-B-restricted CMV epitopes were employed.

V lost 5 bases to trimming and J lost 5 bases; unmatched junction nucleotides: 12. Germline CDR1 is SGHAT and CDR2 is FQNNGV. The CDR3 runs 16 residues. Each CDR3 protein is one row after TCRdb ran MiXCR on the reads. The sample shows a few hundred thousand distinct CDR3 sequences, roughly 25% of them seen only once. The origin of this receptor is a human donor in good health (CMV status not recorded). Some clones in this sample may be carry-over from other donors' samples. This chain uses TRBV11-2 with TRBJ2-1; TRBD2 agrees at 7 bases. Material: cultured PBMCs, obtained from culture after CMV antigen stimulation. The CDR3 DNA reads TGTGCCAGCAGCCTATACCTGGGCGGGAGAAACAATGAGCAGTTCTTC. Its translation: CASSLYLGGRNNEQFF. Variable domain in full (rest from reference TRBV11-2 and TRBJ2-1): EAGVAQSPRYKIIEKRQSVAFWCNPISGHATLYWYQQILGQGPKLLIQFQNNGVVDDSQLPKDRFSAERLKGVDSTLKIQPAKLEDSAVYLCASSLYLGGRNNEQFFGPGTRLTVL.